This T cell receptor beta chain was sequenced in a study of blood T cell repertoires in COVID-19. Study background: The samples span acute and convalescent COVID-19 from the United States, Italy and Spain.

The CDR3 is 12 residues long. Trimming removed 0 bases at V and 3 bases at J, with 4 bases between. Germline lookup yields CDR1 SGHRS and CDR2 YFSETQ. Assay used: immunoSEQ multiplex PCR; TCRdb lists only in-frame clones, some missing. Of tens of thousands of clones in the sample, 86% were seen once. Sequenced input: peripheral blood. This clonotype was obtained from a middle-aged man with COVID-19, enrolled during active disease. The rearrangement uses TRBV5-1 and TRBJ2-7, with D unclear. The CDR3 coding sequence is TGCGCCAGCAGCTTGGGACACTACGAGCAGTACTTC. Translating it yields CASSLGHYEQYF.